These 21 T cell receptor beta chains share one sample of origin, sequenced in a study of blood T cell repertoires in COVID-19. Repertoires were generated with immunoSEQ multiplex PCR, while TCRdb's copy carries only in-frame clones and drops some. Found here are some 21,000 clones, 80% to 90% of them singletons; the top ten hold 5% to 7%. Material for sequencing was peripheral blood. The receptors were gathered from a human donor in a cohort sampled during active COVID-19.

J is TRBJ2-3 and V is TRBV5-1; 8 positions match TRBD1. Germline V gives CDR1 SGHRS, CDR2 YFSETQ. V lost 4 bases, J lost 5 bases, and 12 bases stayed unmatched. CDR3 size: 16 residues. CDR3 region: CASSLSLRGRGDTQYF. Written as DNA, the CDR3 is TGCGCCAGCAGCCTGAGCCTCAGGGGGCGCGGAGATACGCAGTATTTT.

Here the CDR3 DNA reads TGTGCCAGCAGTTCGGGCCCAGGGGAGACCCAGTACTTC. Its translation: CASSSGPGETQYF. The chain uses TRBV11-2 and TRBJ2-5; D possibly corresponds to TRBD1 (5 bases). The CDR3 covers 13 residues. The germline gives CDR1 SGHAT, CDR2 FQNNGV. Trimming stripped 6 bases from V and 5 bases from J, with 13 bases between.

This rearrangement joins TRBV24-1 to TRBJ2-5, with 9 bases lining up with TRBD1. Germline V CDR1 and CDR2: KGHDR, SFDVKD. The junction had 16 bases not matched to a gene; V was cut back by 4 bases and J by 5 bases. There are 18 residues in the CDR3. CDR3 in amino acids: CATSEAGTGKNLGETQYF. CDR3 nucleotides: TGTGCCACCAGTGAGGCCGGGACAGGGAAAAATCTGGGGGAGACCCAGTACTTC.

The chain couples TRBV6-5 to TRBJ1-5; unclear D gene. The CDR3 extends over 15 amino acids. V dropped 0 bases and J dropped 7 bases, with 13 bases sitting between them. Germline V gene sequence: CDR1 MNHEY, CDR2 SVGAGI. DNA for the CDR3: TGTGCCAGCAGTTACTCATGGGGAGTAGGACAGCCCCAGCATTTT. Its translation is CASSYSWGVGQPQHF.

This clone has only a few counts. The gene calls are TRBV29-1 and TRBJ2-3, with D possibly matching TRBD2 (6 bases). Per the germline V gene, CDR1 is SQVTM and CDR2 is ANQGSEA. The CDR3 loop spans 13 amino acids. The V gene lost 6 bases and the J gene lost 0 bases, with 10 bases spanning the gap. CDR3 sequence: CSVRGRSTDTQYF. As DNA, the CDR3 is TGCAGCGTGCGGGGTCGGAGCACAGATACGCAGTATTTT.

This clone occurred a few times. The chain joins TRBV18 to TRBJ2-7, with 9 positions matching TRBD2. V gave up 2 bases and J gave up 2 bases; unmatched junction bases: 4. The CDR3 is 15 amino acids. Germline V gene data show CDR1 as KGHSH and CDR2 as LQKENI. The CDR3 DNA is TGTGCCAGCTCACCAGTAGCGGGGGCCACCTACGAGCAGTACTTC. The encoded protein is CASSPVAGATYEQYF. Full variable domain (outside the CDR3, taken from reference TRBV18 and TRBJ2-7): NAGVMQNPRHLVRRRGQEARLRCSPMKGHSHVYWYRQLPEEGLKFMVYLQKENIIDESGMPKERFSAEFPKEGPSILRIQQVVRGDSAAYFCASSPVAGATYEQYFGPGTRLTVT.

DNA of the CDR3: TGTGCCAGCTCATCGAATCGCTGGGACAGGATTACTGGGGCCAACGTCCTGACTTTC. Its translation: CASSSNRWDRITGANVLTF. The chain combines TRBV18 with TRBJ2-6; 8 bases are shared with TRBD1. The CDR3 contains 19 residues. Losses at the gene ends were 5 bases for V and 2 bases for J; bases not matched to a gene: 14. Germline loops: CDR1 KGHSH, CDR2 LQKENI.

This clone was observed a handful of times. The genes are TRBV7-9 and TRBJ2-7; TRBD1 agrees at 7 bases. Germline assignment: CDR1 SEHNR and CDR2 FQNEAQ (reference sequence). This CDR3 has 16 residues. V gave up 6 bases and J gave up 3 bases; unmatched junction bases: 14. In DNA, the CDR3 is TGTGCCAGCAGTGATAAGCCCGGGACAGCCATCTACGAGCAGTACTTC. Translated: CASSDKPGTAIYEQYF.

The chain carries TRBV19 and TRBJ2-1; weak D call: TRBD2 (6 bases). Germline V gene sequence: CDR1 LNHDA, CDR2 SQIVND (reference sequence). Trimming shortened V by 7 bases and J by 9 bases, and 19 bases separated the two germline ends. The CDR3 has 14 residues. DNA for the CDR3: TGTGCCAGTACCGTCCAGGGCGCAGCGGGTGAGCAGTTCTTC. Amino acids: CASTVQGAAGEQFF.

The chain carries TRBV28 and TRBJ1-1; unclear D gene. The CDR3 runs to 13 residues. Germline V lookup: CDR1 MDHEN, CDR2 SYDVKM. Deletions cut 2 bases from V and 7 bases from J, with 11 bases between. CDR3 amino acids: CASSLKGAGEAFF. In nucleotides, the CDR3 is TGTGCCAGCAGTTTAAAGGGAGCGGGTGAAGCTTTCTTT. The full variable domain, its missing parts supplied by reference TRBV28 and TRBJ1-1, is DVKVTQSSRYLVKRTGEKVFLECVQDMDHENMFWYRQDPGLGLRLIYFSYDVKMKEKGDIPEGYSVSREKKERFSLILESASTNQTSMYLCASSLKGAGEAFFGQGTRLTVV.

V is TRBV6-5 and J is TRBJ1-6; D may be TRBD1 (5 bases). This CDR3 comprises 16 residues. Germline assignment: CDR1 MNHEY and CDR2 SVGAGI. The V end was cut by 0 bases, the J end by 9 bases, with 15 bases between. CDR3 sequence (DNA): TGTGCCAGCAGTTACTCGAGGTTAATGACAGCTTCACCCCTCCACTTT. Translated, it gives CASSYSRLMTASPLHF.

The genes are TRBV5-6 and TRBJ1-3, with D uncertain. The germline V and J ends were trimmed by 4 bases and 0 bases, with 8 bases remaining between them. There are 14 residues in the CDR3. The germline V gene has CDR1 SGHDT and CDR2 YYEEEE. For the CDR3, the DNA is TGTGCCAGCAGCGCCACTAGCTCTGGAAACACCATATATTTT. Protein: CASSATSSGNTIYF.

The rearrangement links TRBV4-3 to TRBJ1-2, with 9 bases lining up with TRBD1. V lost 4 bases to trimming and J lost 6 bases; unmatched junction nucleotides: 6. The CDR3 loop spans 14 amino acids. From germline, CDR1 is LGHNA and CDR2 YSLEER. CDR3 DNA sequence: TGCGCCAGCAGCCGTCCCGGGACAGGGAATGGCTACACCTTC. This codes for CASSRPGTGNGYTF.

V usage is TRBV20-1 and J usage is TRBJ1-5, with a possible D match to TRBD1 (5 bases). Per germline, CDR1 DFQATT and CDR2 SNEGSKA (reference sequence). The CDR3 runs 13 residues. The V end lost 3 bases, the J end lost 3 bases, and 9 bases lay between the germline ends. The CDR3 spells CSASQGVNQPQHF. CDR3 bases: TGCAGTGCTAGTCAAGGGGTCAATCAGCCCCAGCATTTT.

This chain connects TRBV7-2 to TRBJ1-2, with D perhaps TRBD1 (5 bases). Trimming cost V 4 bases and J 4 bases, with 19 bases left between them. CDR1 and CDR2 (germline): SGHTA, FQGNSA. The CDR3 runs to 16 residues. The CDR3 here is CASSSGGPGTSYGYTF. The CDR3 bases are TGTGCCAGCAGCTCAGGAGGGCCCGGGACTAGCTATGGCTACACCTTC.

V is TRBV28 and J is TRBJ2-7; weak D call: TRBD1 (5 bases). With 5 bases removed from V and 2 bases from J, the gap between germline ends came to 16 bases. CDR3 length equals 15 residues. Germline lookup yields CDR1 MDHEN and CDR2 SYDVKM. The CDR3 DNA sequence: TGTGCCAGCAGTATCCTCGGGCAGGGAACCTACGAGCAGTACTTC. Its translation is CASSILGQGTYEQYF.

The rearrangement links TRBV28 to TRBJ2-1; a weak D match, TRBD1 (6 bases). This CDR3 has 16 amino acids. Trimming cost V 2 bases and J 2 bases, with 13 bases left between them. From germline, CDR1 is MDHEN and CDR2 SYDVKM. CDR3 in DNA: TGTGCCAGCAGTTTAACAGCAGGGGCGGCCTACAATGAGCAGTTCTTC. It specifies CASSLTAGAAYNEQFF.

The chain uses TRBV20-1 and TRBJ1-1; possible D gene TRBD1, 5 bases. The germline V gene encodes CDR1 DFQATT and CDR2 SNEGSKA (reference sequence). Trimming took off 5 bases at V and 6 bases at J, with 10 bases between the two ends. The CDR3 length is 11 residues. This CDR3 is CSALKGAEAFF. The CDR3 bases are TGCAGTGCTCTTAAAGGGGCTGAAGCTTTCTTT.

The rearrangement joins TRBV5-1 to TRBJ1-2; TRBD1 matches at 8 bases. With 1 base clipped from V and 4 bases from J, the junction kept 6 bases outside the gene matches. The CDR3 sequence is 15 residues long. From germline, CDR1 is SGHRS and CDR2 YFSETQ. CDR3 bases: TGCGCCAGCAGCTTGCAGGGGGCTTTAGGCTATGGCTACACCTTC. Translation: CASSLQGALGYGYTF.

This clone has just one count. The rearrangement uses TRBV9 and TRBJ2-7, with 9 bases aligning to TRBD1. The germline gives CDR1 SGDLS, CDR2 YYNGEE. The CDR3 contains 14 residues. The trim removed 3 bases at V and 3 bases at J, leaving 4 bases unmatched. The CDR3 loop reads CASSEGQGNYEQYF. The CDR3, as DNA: TGTGCCAGCAGCGAGGGACAGGGAAACTACGAGCAGTACTTC.

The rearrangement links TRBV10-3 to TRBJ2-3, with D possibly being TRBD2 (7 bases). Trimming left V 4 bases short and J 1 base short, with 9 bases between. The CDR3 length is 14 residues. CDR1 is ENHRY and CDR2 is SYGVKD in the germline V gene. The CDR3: CAISGGGGTDTQYF. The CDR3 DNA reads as TGTGCCATCAGTGGCGGGGGCGGCACAGATACGCAGTATTTT.